The 26 T cell receptor beta chains presented below share a single source sample, sequenced in a study of cytomegalovirus exposure and HLA in healthy donors. Profiled with immunoSEQ multiplex PCR; TCRdb holds only in-frame clones, not every one. The sample holds over 110,000 clones; almost 85% are singletons and the top ten take more than 1.4%. The sample comprised PBMCs. These receptors originate from a woman in her 30s in good health and CMV-seronegative.

This rearrangement joins TRBV5-8 to TRBJ2-1; the D gene is possibly TRBD2 (5 bases). The V and J ends lost 6 bases and 5 bases respectively, with 18 bases between them. The CDR3 covers 15 residues. The germline V gene has CDR1 SGHTS and CDR2 YDEGEE. This CDR3 reads CASTSGGLRNNEQFF. The CDR3 bases are TGTGCCAGCACCTCAGGCGGGTTAAGGAACAATGAGCAGTTCTTC. The full variable domain, with the rest looked up from reference TRBV5-8 and TRBJ2-1, is EAGVTQSPTHLIKTRGQQATLRCSPISGHTSVYWYQQALGLGLQFLLWYDEGEERNRGNFPPRFSGRQFPNYSSELNVNALELEDSALYLCASTSGGLRNNEQFFGPGTRLTVL.

CDR3 sequence (DNA): TGTGCCAGCTCCCCTGAAACCGGGACAAAGAATGGCTACACCTTC. Protein: CASSPETGTKNGYTF. V gene TRBV18 combines with J gene TRBJ1-2; D might be TRBD1 (6 bases). This CDR3 spans 15 amino acids. Germline CDR1 is KGHSH and CDR2 is LQKENI. Trimming took 6 bases from V and 6 from J, leaving 20 bases between them. Combining the CDR3 with reference TRBV18 and TRBJ1-2 gives the whole variable domain NAGVMQNPRHLVRRRGQEARLRCSPMKGHSHVYWYRQLPEEGLKFMVYLQKENIIDESGMPKERFSAEFPKEGPSILRIQQVVRGDSAAYFCASSPETGTKNGYTFGSGTRLTVV.

The J gene is TRBJ1-2, the V gene TRBV5-1; D might be TRBD1 (5 bases). The ends were cut back, 0 bases at V and 14 bases at J, with 14 bases in the middle. Germline CDR1 SGHRS, CDR2 YFSETQ. The CDR3 is made up of 12 amino acids. CDR3: CASSLDWGELTF. In DNA, the CDR3 is TGCGCCAGCAGCTTGGACTGGGGGGAATTAACCTTC.

The chain employs TRBV5-1 and TRBJ2-3, with D unclear. V lost 0 bases and J 15 bases, leaving 17 bases between the germline ends. Germline CDR1 SGHRS, CDR2 YFSETQ. CDR3 length equals 13 residues. The CDR3 sequence: CASSLVGAQARYF. The CDR3 bases are TGCGCCAGCAGCTTGGTAGGTGCTCAGGCAAGATATTTT.

The CDR3: CASSQDPGLAGGYNNEQFF. As DNA, the CDR3 is TGTGCCAGCAGCCAAGACCCAGGACTAGCGGGGGGCTACAACAATGAGCAGTTCTTC. The chain has TRBV4-2 and TRBJ2-1, with 14 bases fitting TRBD2. This CDR3 region has 19 residues. The trim removed 0 bases at V and 5 bases at J, leaving 9 bases unmatched. Per germline, CDR1 LGHNA and CDR2 YNFKEQ.

This clone was detected a few times. The chain employs TRBV11-2 and TRBJ2-7, with D perhaps TRBD1 (6 bases). V lost 5 bases, J lost 6 bases, and 20 bases lay in between. From germline, CDR1 is SGHAT and CDR2 FQNNGV. CDR3 length equals 15 residues. In DNA, the CDR3 is TGTGCCAGCAGCCGCGTGAGGGTGGGGGCTGGCGAGCAGTACTTC. This gives the protein CASSRVRVGAGEQYF.

The chain employs TRBV2 and TRBJ1-4; D gene unclear. Trimming removed 9 bases from V and 8 bases from J, with 16 bases in between. Germline CDR1 is SNHLY and CDR2 is FYNNEI. The CDR3 is made up of 13 amino acids. The CDR3 DNA reads as TGTGCCAGAGAGGGCAGTGGCCGGGAAAAACTGTTTTTT. This sequence encodes CAREGSGREKLFF.

The gene calls are TRBV7-3 and TRBJ2-7; 8 bases line up with TRBD1. This CDR3 comprises 14 residues. V shed 5 bases, J shed 5 bases, and the junction held 8 bases outside the gene matches. CDR1 is SGHTA and CDR2 is FQGTGA in the germline V gene. The CDR3: CASSPDRGTNEQYF. In DNA, the CDR3 is TGTGCCAGCAGCCCCGACAGGGGCACCAACGAGCAGTACTTC.

The chain combines TRBV18 with TRBJ1-1; 9 bases align to TRBD1. J lost 5 bases, V lost 3 bases, and 7 bases had no gene match. Per germline, CDR1 KGHSH and CDR2 LQKENI. The CDR3 extends over 15 amino acids. In nucleotides, the CDR3 is TGTGCCAGCTCACCCTTCGGACAGGGGAAAACTGAAGCTTTCTTT. This gives the protein CASSPFGQGKTEAFF.

The CDR3 nucleotides read TGTGCCAGCAGCCAAGCGGGAGGGGCTAGGGCCAACGTCCTGACTTTC. It codes for CASSQAGGARANVLTF. The chain combines TRBV4-2 with TRBJ2-6; 8 bases are shared with TRBD2. Germline values: CDR1 LGHNA, CDR2 YNFKEQ. The CDR3 runs 16 residues. V lost 1 base to trimming and J lost 5 bases; unmatched junction nucleotides: 4.

V usage is TRBV7-9 and J usage is TRBJ1-6; 7 bases agree with TRBD1. CDR1 is SEHNR, CDR2 FQNEAQ, per germline (reference sequence). There are 14 residues in the CDR3. J was trimmed by 6 bases and V by 4 bases; bases with no gene match: 3. The CDR3 sequence is CASSSGQVNSPLHF. The CDR3 nucleotides are TGTGCCAGCAGCTCTGGACAGGTTAATTCACCCCTCCACTTT.

The V call is TRBV29-1, the J call TRBJ2-3; D is possibly TRBD1 (6 bases). Germline-derived CDR1 and CDR2 are SQVTM and ANQGSEA. V lost 3 bases and J 0 bases, leaving 19 bases between the germline ends. CDR3 length: 17 residues. This CDR3 is CSVDRAQWQGSTDTQYF. In DNA form, the CDR3 reads TGCAGCGTTGATAGGGCGCAATGGCAGGGGAGCACAGATACGCAGTATTTT.

The V and J genes are TRBV28 and TRBJ2-5; D is undetermined. From germline, CDR1 is MDHEN and CDR2 SYDVKM. Deletions cut 8 bases from V and 7 bases from J, with 17 bases between. This CDR3 has 13 amino acids. CDR3 in amino acids: CASALPSFGTQYF. The CDR3 bases are TGTGCCAGCGCGTTGCCCTCGTTCGGGACCCAGTACTTC.

This chain connects TRBV4-2 to TRBJ2-4; D remains unclear. The CDR3 is 13 residues long. From germline, CDR1 is LGHNA and CDR2 YNFKEQ. Trimming stripped 1 base from V and 8 bases from J, with 9 bases between. CDR3 protein: CASSQGTGYIQYF. DNA for the CDR3: TGTGCCAGCAGCCAAGGTACCGGGTACATTCAGTACTTC.

The chain recombines TRBV9 with TRBJ1-4, with D possibly being TRBD1 (5 bases). CDR1 SGDLS and CDR2 YYNGEE come from the germline V gene. This CDR3 has 12 amino acids. Trimming pared 4 bases from V and 8 bases from J, leaving 9 bases between. In nucleotides, the CDR3 is TGTGCCAGCAGCCCCTCAGGGGAAAAACTGTTTTTT. It is translated as CASSPSGEKLFF.

The chain combines TRBV5-1 with TRBJ2-6; D perhaps matches TRBD2 (6 bases). Trimming took 4 bases from V and 2 from J, leaving 13 bases between them. There are 16 residues in the CDR3. Per germline, CDR1 SGHRS and CDR2 YFSETQ. In nucleotides, the CDR3 is TGCGCCAGCAGCCGCGGGACTCCCACTGGGGCCAACGTCCTGACTTTC. Protein sequence: CASSRGTPTGANVLTF.

The J gene is TRBJ2-1, the V gene TRBV9; 9 positions match TRBD2. CDR1 and CDR2 from the germline V gene are SGDLS and YYNGEE. V lost 4 bases and J lost 3; bases outside the gene matches: 5. The CDR3 is made up of 15 amino acids. The CDR3 DNA reads as TGTGCCAGCAGCCTAGCGGGGAATAACTACAATGAGCAGTTCTTC. Translation gives CASSLAGNNYNEQFF.

V gene TRBV6-6 combines with J gene TRBJ2-7; D may be TRBD2 (5 bases). The CDR3 extends over 16 amino acids. Germline lookup yields CDR1 MNHNY and CDR2 SVGAGI (reference sequence). The V end lost 3 bases, the J end lost 4 bases, and 19 bases lay between the germline ends. Here the CDR3 DNA reads TGTGCCAGCAGTTATCTTATTGGACTCTACAGTTACGAGCAGTACTTC. Amino acid sequence: CASSYLIGLYSYEQYF.

Comments on this clone: A junction end diverges from the germline sequence, so it may reflect a read error. The gene calls are TRBV7-9 and TRBJ1-4, with no clear D. The CDR3 is 15 residues long. Germline loops: CDR1 SEHNR, CDR2 FQNEAQ (reference sequence). The CDR3 region is CASSVAVGANEKLFF. The CDR3 nucleotides read TGTGCCAGCAGCGTAGCAGTGGGAGCTAATGAAAAACTGTTTTTT.

The chain employs TRBV10-3 and TRBJ1-1; 10 nucleotides match TRBD1. CDR1 and CDR2 (germline): ENHRY, SYGVKD. Trimming at V came to 2 bases and at J to 0 bases, leaving 9 bases not matched to a gene. CDR3 length: 18 residues. The CDR3 reads CAISELGQGGRMNTEAFF. DNA of the CDR3: TGTGCCATCAGTGAGCTAGGACAGGGGGGCAGGATGAACACTGAAGCTTTCTTT.

This clone has a single count. The gene calls are TRBV5-6 and TRBJ2-6; 7 nucleotides match TRBD2. The germline gives CDR1 SGHDT, CDR2 YYEEEE. J gave up 0 bases and V 3 bases, and 9 bases lay outside the gene matches. The CDR3 has 18 amino acids. CDR3 nucleotide sequence: TGTGCCAGCAGCTCGAGCGGGGAAACTAACTCTGGGGCCAACGTCCTGACTTTC. As protein: CASSSSGETNSGANVLTF.

The gene calls are TRBV5-5 and TRBJ1-2, with TRBD1 matching 7 bases. V lost 5 bases and J lost 1; bases outside the gene matches: 11. This CDR3 region has 16 residues. Germline V lookup: CDR1 SGHKS, CDR2 YYEKEE (reference sequence). CDR3 DNA: TGTGCCAGCAGTAGTGCCCGGGACAGCATTAACTATGGCTACACCTTC. Its protein product is CASSSARDSINYGYTF.

The rearrangement links TRBV6-1 to TRBJ1-3; 8 bases line up with TRBD1. Germline lookup yields CDR1 MNHNS and CDR2 SASEGT. This CDR3 comprises 14 residues. V gave up 4 bases and J gave up 2 bases; unmatched junction bases: 1. In nucleotides, the CDR3 is TGTGCCAGCAGTGGACAGGGGACTGGAAACACCATATATTTT. Translated, it gives CASSGQGTGNTIYF.

The gene calls are TRBV9 and TRBJ1-6; D possibly corresponds to TRBD1 (6 bases). V was pared by 0 bases and J by 10 bases, with 20 bases between. This CDR3 has 17 amino acids. From germline, CDR1 is SGDLS and CDR2 YYNGEE. CDR3 region: CASSVGPGAGDESPLHF. The CDR3 nucleotides are TGTGCCAGCAGCGTAGGCCCCGGGGCAGGGGATGAATCACCCCTCCACTTT.

The chain is built from TRBV7-2 and TRBJ2-7; TRBD2 matches 15 bases. The V and J ends lost 2 bases and 3 bases, in that order; junction bases with no gene match: 5. CDR3 length: 17 residues. The germline V gene has CDR1 SGHTA and CDR2 FQGNSA. The CDR3 sequence: CASSLSGLAGGFYEQYF. The DNA of the CDR3 is TGTGCCAGCAGCTTATCGGGACTAGCGGGGGGTTTCTACGAGCAGTACTTC.

This chain joins TRBV20-1 and TRBJ2-7; D possibly corresponds to TRBD1 (5 bases). The CDR3 length is 11 residues. Germline V gene data show CDR1 as DFQATT and CDR2 as SNEGSKA (reference sequence). V shed 3 bases and J shed 4 bases, with 7 bases lying between them. CDR3 protein: CSASDSYEQYF. CDR3 DNA sequence: TGCAGTGCTAGTGACAGTTACGAGCAGTACTTC.